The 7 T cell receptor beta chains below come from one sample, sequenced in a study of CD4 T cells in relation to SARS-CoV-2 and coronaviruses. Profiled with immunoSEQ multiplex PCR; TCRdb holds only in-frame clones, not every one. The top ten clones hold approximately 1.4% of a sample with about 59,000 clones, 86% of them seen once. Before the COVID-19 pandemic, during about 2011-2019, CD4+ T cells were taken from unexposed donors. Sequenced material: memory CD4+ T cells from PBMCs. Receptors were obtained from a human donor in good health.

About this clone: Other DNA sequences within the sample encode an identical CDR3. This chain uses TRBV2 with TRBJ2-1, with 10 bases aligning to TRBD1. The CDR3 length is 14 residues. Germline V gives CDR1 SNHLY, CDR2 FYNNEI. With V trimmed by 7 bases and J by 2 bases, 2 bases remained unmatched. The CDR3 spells CASIGQGAYNEQFF. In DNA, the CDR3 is TGTGCCAGCATTGGACAGGGGGCCTACAATGAGCAGTTCTTC.

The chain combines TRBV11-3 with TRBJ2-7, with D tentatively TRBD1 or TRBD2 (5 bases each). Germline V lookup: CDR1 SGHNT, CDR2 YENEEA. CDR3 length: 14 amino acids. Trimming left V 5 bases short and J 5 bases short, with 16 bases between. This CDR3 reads CASSRRAWGNEQYF. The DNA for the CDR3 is TGTGCCAGCAGCCGTAGGGCATGGGGGAACGAGCAGTACTTC.

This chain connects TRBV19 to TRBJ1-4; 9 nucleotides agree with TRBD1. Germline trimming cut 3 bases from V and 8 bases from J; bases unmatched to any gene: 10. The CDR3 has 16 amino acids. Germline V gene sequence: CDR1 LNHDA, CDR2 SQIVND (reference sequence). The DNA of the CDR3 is TGTGCCAGTAGTATGGATAGTGGGACAGGGCAAGAAAAACTGTTTTTT. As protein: CASSMDSGTGQEKLFF.

The CDR3 protein is CASSFGRTRSYGYTF. CDR3 DNA: TGTGCCAGCAGCTTCGGACGGACCCGTTCCTATGGCTACACCTTC. The V gene is TRBV7-9, the J gene TRBJ1-2; D is ambiguous. The CDR3 extends over 15 amino acids. Germline V lookup: CDR1 SEHNR, CDR2 FQNEAQ (reference sequence). Trimming removed 3 bases from V and 4 bases from J, with 15 bases in between.

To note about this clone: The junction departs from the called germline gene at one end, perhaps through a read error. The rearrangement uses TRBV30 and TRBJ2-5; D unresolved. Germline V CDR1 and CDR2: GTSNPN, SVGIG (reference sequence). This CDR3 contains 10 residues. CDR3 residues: CAWSVRDPHF. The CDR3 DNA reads TGTGCCTGGAGTGTTCGAGACCCACACTTC.

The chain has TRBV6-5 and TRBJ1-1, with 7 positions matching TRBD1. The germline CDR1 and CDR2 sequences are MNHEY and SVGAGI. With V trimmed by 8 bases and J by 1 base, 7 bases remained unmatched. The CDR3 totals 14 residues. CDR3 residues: CASRLDRTNTEAFF. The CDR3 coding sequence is TGTGCCAGCCGATTGGACAGGACGAACACTGAAGCTTTCTTT.

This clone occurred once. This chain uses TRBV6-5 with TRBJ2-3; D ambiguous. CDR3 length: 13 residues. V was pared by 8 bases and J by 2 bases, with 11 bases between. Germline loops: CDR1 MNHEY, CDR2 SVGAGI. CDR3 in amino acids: CASPEANTDTQYF. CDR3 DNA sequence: TGTGCCAGCCCCGAAGCGAACACAGATACGCAGTATTTT.